These 32 T cell receptor beta chains were all obtained from the same sample, sequenced in a study of control samples from healthy donors and cancer patients (dated by TCRdb to 2020 to 2022). The method behind the library was the immunoSEQ multiplex PCR assay. TCRdb mirrors the immuneACCESS table, restricted to in-frame sequences. Some clones are absent from its copies; in checked studies, under half trace to an unresolved V gene, and the reason for the others is unknown. This sample lists tens of thousands of clones; roughly 94% were detected once. 2% to 3% of the sample is taken by the ten largest. The sequenced sample consisted of blood. These receptors came from a young man in good health.

About this clone: Additional DNA sequences in this sample encode the identical CDR3. The chain employs TRBV5-4 and TRBJ1-5; D not resolved. The V end lost 1 base, the J end lost 4 bases, and 3 bases lay between the germline ends. Per germline, CDR1 SGHNT and CDR2 YYREEE (reference sequence). The length of the CDR3 is 12 residues. The CDR3 protein is CASSLPNQPQHF. CDR3 bases: TGTGCCAGCAGCTTGCCTAATCAGCCCCAGCATTTT.

The rearrangement joins TRBV11-1 to TRBJ2-7, with 7 bases identical to TRBD2. V shed 7 bases, J shed 2 bases, and the junction held 11 bases outside the gene matches. The CDR3 contains 15 residues. The germline V gene has CDR1 SGHAT and CDR2 FQDESV (reference sequence). The CDR3 here is CASIQVAGTPYEQYF. As DNA, the CDR3 is TGTGCCAGCATCCAGGTAGCGGGCACACCCTACGAGCAGTACTTC.

This chain joins TRBV4-1 and TRBJ1-2, with D maybe TRBD1 (5 bases). Germline CDR1 and CDR2: MGHRA and YSYEKL. The CDR3 consists of 15 residues. Trimming removed 0 bases from V and 8 bases from J, with 16 bases in between. For the CDR3, the DNA is TGCGCCAGCAGCCAAGAGGGGGGAAACTATAAGGGCTACACCTTC. Translated, it gives CASSQEGGNYKGYTF.

V gene TRBV2 combines with J gene TRBJ2-2; D gene uncertain. V was clipped by 4 bases and J by 7 bases, with 7 bases between them. Germline V gene lookup returns CDR1 SNHLY and CDR2 FYNNEI. CDR3 size: 12 residues. The CDR3 DNA follows: TGTGCCAGCAGTGCTGCGTTCGGGGAGCTGTTTTTT. This codes for CASSAAFGELFF.

The chain has TRBV29-1 and TRBJ2-3; 7 nucleotides match TRBD2. This CDR3 is built from 16 residues. Germline trimming cut 5 bases from V and 4 bases from J; bases unmatched to any gene: 15. Germline CDR1 reads SQVTM; CDR2 reads ANQGSEA. The CDR3 loop is CSVSLSGGGFADTQYF. The CDR3, as DNA: TGCAGCGTTTCCCTTAGCGGCGGGGGATTCGCAGATACGCAGTATTTT.

This clone was seen once. The chain carries TRBV2 and TRBJ1-1, with 8 positions matching TRBD1. This CDR3 comprises 13 residues. The V segment lost 4 bases and the J segment 6 bases; nucleotides outside the gene matches: 4. Per the germline V gene, CDR1 is SNHLY and CDR2 is FYNNEI. The CDR3 region has the DNA TGTGCCAGCAGTGGGGACAGGTTGGCTGAAGCTTTCTTT. Its protein is CASSGDRLAEAFF.

V and J are TRBV19 and TRBJ1-5; a weak D match, TRBD1 (6 bases). The CDR3 has 15 amino acids. Deletions cut 4 bases from V and 4 bases from J, with 14 bases between. Germline-derived CDR1 and CDR2 are LNHDA and SQIVND (reference sequence). The CDR3 coding sequence is TGTGCCAGTAGTACCCACCTCCAGGGGAATCAGCCCCAGCATTTT. This codes for CASSTHLQGNQPQHF.

The J gene is TRBJ2-1, the V gene TRBV6-5; 7 bases align to TRBD1. The CDR3 totals 15 residues. Germline values: CDR1 MNHEY, CDR2 SVGAGI. The ends lost 4 bases at V and 4 bases at J; junction bases unmatched: 7. CDR3 amino acids: CASSSRQGNYNEQFF. CDR3 in DNA: TGTGCCAGCAGTTCCCGACAGGGTAATTACAATGAGCAGTTCTTC.

This chain uses TRBV7-2 with TRBJ1-2; D might be TRBD1 (5 bases). V was clipped by 5 bases and J by 5 bases, with 15 bases between them. CDR3 size: 14 residues. CDR1 is SGHTA, CDR2 FQGNSA, per germline. The CDR3 bases are TGTGCCAGCAGCATAGAGGCAGGGAGGTATGGCTACACCTTC. It specifies CASSIEAGRYGYTF.

This clone was detected only a few times. J is TRBJ1-1 and V is TRBV20-1; D unclear. The CDR3 covers 11 residues. CDR1 is DFQATT and CDR2 is SNEGSKA in the germline V gene (reference sequence). The germline V and J ends were trimmed by 3 bases and 2 bases, with 4 bases remaining between them. The CDR3 DNA is TGCAGTGCTAGGATTAACACTGAAGCTTTCTTT. This gives the protein CSARINTEAFF.

The chain recombines TRBV27 with TRBJ1-2; 8 bases are a match to TRBD1. This CDR3 has 13 amino acids. The germline V gene encodes CDR1 MNHEY and CDR2 SMNVEV (reference sequence). With V trimmed by 8 bases and J by 5 bases, 7 bases remained unmatched. In DNA form, the CDR3 reads TGTGCCAGCGGCAGGACAGGGACATATGGCTACACCTTC. Translating gives CASGRTGTYGYTF.

The chain couples TRBV24-1 to TRBJ2-7, with a weak D call TRBD2 (6 bases). The CDR3 contains 15 residues. CDR1 and CDR2 (germline): KGHDR, SFDVKD. V was trimmed by 0 bases and J by 4 bases, leaving 12 bases between them. The CDR3 loop reads CATSDLVEGRYEQYF. Written as DNA, the CDR3 is TGTGCCACCAGTGATTTGGTGGAGGGTCGGTACGAGCAGTACTTC.

V gene TRBV28 combines with J gene TRBJ1-1; 9 nucleotides agree with TRBD1. CDR3 length: 14 amino acids. The germline gives CDR1 MDHEN, CDR2 SYDVKM. Trimming removed 6 bases from V and 10 bases from J; junction bases left unmatched: 12. CDR3 in DNA: TGTGCCAGCAGGGGGGTCGGGACAGGGTCTCGAGCTTTCTTT. Translating gives CASRGVGTGSRAFF.

The chain combines TRBV11-2 with TRBJ2-1, with D uncertain. The CDR3 runs to 12 residues. Germline V lookup: CDR1 SGHAT, CDR2 FQNNGV. V was pared by 5 bases and J by 8 bases, with 10 bases between. The CDR3 DNA follows: TGTGCCAGCAGCGCCTCGGGTCATGAGCAGTTCTTC. As protein: CASSASGHEQFF.

V is TRBV27 and J is TRBJ1-6, with D perhaps matching TRBD1 (5 bases). V dropped 6 bases and J dropped 3 bases, with 9 bases sitting between them. The CDR3 extends over 14 amino acids. Germline V gene data show CDR1 as MNHEY and CDR2 as SMNVEV (reference sequence). This CDR3 is CASRPDSYNSPLHF. CDR3 DNA: TGTGCCAGCAGACCCGACAGCTATAATTCACCCCTCCACTTT.

The chain couples TRBV27 to TRBJ2-1; unclear D gene. This CDR3 contains 16 residues. V lost 1 base, J lost 0 bases, and 10 bases lay in between. Germline loops: CDR1 MNHEY, CDR2 SMNVEV (reference sequence). CDR3 loop: CASSLLGQNSYNEQFF. The CDR3 DNA is TGTGCCAGCAGTTTATTAGGGCAAAACTCCTACAATGAGCAGTTCTTC.

This clone was detected only once. The gene calls are TRBV7-3 and TRBJ2-1; 9 bases fit TRBD2. V lost 5 bases and J lost 5; bases outside the gene matches: 4. CDR1 is SGHTA, CDR2 FQGTGA, per germline. The CDR3 is 14 residues long. This chain's CDR3 is CASSRTSDNNEQFF. CDR3 nucleotide sequence: TGTGCCAGCAGCCGGACTAGCGACAACAATGAGCAGTTCTTC.

The chain recombines TRBV4-1 with TRBJ1-2, with unresolved D. Between the trimmed V and J ends, which lost 2 bases and 0 bases, there was a span of 13 bases. Germline CDR1 MGHRA, CDR2 YSYEKL. The CDR3 covers 16 residues. The DNA for the CDR3 is TGCGCCAGCAGCCAAAAATTGACGGAAGCTAACTATGGCTACACCTTC. Encoded protein: CASSQKLTEANYGYTF.

The rearrangement uses TRBV21-1 and TRBJ1-1. TRBV21-1 is marked as a pseudogene. This CDR3 has 14 amino acids. The CDR3, as DNA: TGTGCCAGCAGCAAAGGATGGCCCTTGGGTGAAGCTTTCTTT. As protein: CASSKGWPLGEAFF.

The chain uses TRBV12-5 and TRBJ2-1, with 14 nucleotides matching TRBD2. Germline lookup yields CDR1 LGHNT and CDR2 FRNRAP. The CDR3 covers 18 residues. V dropped 4 bases and J dropped 5; count of bases not matched to a gene: 10. CDR3 DNA: TGTGCTAGTGGTTCCAAAACGGGACTAGCGGGAGTCCACAATGAGCAGTTCTTC. This sequence encodes CASGSKTGLAGVHNEQFF.

V is TRBV28 and J is TRBJ2-7; a possible D gene is TRBD2 (6 bases). There are 17 residues in the CDR3. Trimming removed 1 base from V and 3 bases from J, with 19 bases in between. Germline CDR1 MDHEN, CDR2 SYDVKM. DNA for the CDR3: TGTGCCAGCAGTTTATTCGCCCTTTCGGGCGGGAACTACGAGCAGTACTTC. Protein product: CASSLFALSGGNYEQYF.

The chain is built from TRBV6-4 and TRBJ2-1; no clear D gene. Looked up from germline, CDR1 is MRHNA and CDR2 is SNTAGT. V lost 4 bases and J 5 bases, leaving 9 bases between the germline ends. This CDR3 is built from 13 residues. CDR3 in amino acids: CASSADGNNEQFF. In DNA form, the CDR3 reads TGTGCCAGCAGTGCGGACGGAAACAATGAGCAGTTCTTC.

The genes are TRBV6-5 and TRBJ2-1; 9 bases line up with TRBD2. The CDR3 is 16 residues long. With V trimmed by 0 bases and J by 8 bases, 8 bases remained unmatched. Germline V gene lookup returns CDR1 MNHEY and CDR2 SVGAGI. The CDR3 DNA reads as TGTGCCAGCAGTTACTCGGGGAGCGGGAGGTTCTATGAGCAGTTCTTC. The encoded protein is CASSYSGSGRFYEQFF.

The rearrangement uses TRBV11-2 and TRBJ1-5; D remains ambiguous. CDR3 length: 14 residues. The germline CDR1 and CDR2 sequences are SGHAT and FQNNGV. Trimming removed 0 bases at V and 9 bases at J, with 12 bases between. The CDR3 protein is CASSLESGVGPQHF. The CDR3 nucleotides are TGTGCCAGCAGCTTAGAGTCAGGCGTTGGGCCCCAGCATTTT.

The chain recombines TRBV6-6 with TRBJ2-1; D is ambiguous. The CDR3 length is 13 residues. Germline loops: CDR1 MNHNY, CDR2 SVGAGI (reference sequence). Trimming cost V 7 bases and J 7 bases, with 14 bases left between them. In DNA form, the CDR3 reads TGTGCCAGCACCTCGAGAGTAGAGAATGAGCAGTTCTTC. Protein product: CASTSRVENEQFF.

This rearrangement joins TRBV18 to TRBJ2-3, with 12 bases matching TRBD2. The CDR3 has 16 residues. After removal of 4 bases from V and 0 bases from J, the junction contained 2 bases not matched to a gene. Germline V gives CDR1 KGHSH, CDR2 LQKENI. CDR3 DNA sequence: TGTGCCAGCTCACGACTAGCGGGAGACAGCACAGATACGCAGTATTTT. Translated, it gives CASSRLAGDSTDTQYF.

This chain joins TRBV7-8 and TRBJ2-7; 8 bases are shared with TRBD1. Losses at the gene ends were 5 bases for V and 2 bases for J; bases not matched to a gene: 5. This CDR3 contains 14 residues. Per germline, CDR1 SGHVS and CDR2 FQNEAQ. In DNA, the CDR3 is TGTGCCAGCAGCCTGACAGGGGCCGCCTACGAGCAGTACTTC. Translating gives CASSLTGAAYEQYF.

V is TRBV9 and J is TRBJ1-5; D may be TRBD1 (6 bases). Trimming removed 4 bases from V and 6 bases from J, with 17 bases in between. CDR3 length equals 15 residues. CDR1 is SGDLS and CDR2 is YYNGEE in the germline V gene. The CDR3 sequence: CASSPEGGGSQPQHF. The CDR3 DNA follows: TGTGCCAGCAGCCCCGAGGGGGGAGGAAGTCAGCCCCAGCATTTT.

The chain carries TRBV5-1 and TRBJ1-6; 8 bases match TRBD1. Germline trimming cut 5 bases from V and 10 bases from J; bases unmatched to any gene: 14. CDR3 length: 16 residues. Germline CDR1 reads SGHRS; CDR2 reads YFSETQ. The CDR3 DNA follows: TGCGCCAGCAGGTTCGTGAGTGGGACAGGAAGCTCACCCCTCCACTTT. It yields the protein CASRFVSGTGSSPLHF.

DNA for the CDR3: TGTGCCACCGCGGGCGGAGCTAGCACAGATACGCAGTATTTT. Amino acid sequence: CATAGGASTDTQYF. V gene TRBV24-1 combines with J gene TRBJ2-3, with a weak D call TRBD2 (5 bases). Germline-derived CDR1 and CDR2 are KGHDR and SFDVKD. The CDR3 runs 14 residues. V dropped 9 bases and J dropped 0 bases, with 12 bases sitting between them.

This clone was seen once. The DNA of the CDR3 is TGTGCCAGCAGTGAAACAGGGAGGGGAAAACTGTTTTTT. Amino acids: CASSETGRGKLFF. This chain links TRBV6-1 with TRBJ1-4, with D possibly TRBD1 on 6 matching bases. V dropped 2 bases and J dropped 10 bases, with 11 bases sitting between them. Germline CDR1 and CDR2: MNHNS and SASEGT. The CDR3 length is 13 residues.

This sequence joins TRBV15 and TRBJ1-4; 8 bases map to TRBD1. The CDR3 covers 17 residues. Per germline, CDR1 LNHNV and CDR2 YYDKDF (reference sequence). V was clipped by 2 bases and J by 8 bases; unmatched bases: 13. CDR3 protein: CATSRPTRTGKEEKLFF. CDR3 nucleotides: TGTGCCACCAGCAGACCGACCCGGACAGGGAAAGAGGAAAAACTGTTTTTT.